This paragraph covers one TCR beta chain sequence. V was shortened by 8 bases and J by 4 bases, with 12 bases between the two germline ends. CDR3 length: 14 amino acids. Germline loops: CDR1 SGHTA, CDR2 FQGTGA. The record originates from a study of blood T cell repertoires in COVID-19. In the study overall: Sites across the United States, Italy and Spain contributed samples from acute and convalescent COVID-19. From T cells, B-cell-depleted T cells, or PBMCs came the material, which was cDNA or gDNA.

Original methodology: Amplification with reference gene primers provided the estimates of nucleated cell counts. Using immunoSEQ multiplex PCR, the repertoire was profiled, and TCRdb retains in-frame clones only, with some absent. V and J calls and clone size come straight from that table; D and trimming were deduced from the DNA. The data contain 85,000 to 95,000 clones, around 86% of them singletons. The sequenced sample consisted of peripheral blood. The rearrangement joins TRBV7-3 to TRBJ1-6; D gene uncertain. The receptor comes from a woman of 80 years or more with acute or convalescent COVID-19. For the CDR3, the DNA is TGTGCCAGCGGACTGAACGCTTATAATTCACCCCTCCACTTT. This codes for CASGLNAYNSPLHF.